This TCR beta chain came from a study of OX40 agonist ivuxolimab in advanced cancers. This clone appeared a single time. Profiled with immunoSEQ multiplex PCR; TCRdb holds only in-frame clones, not every one. The repertoire consists of approximately 100,000 clones, with more than 80% occurring once and the leading ten covering less than 6%. The CDR3 contains 13 residues. V was cut by 7 bases and J by 4 bases, with 13 bases left in between. The germline V gene has CDR1 MNHNY and CDR2 SVGAGI (reference sequence). The receptor comes from an adult with an advanced solid tumor such as melanoma, head and neck, liver or kidney cancer. The chain recombines TRBV6-6 with TRBJ1-2; D not certain. The source material was CD4+ or CD8+ T cells sorted from blood, sampled in a trial of the OX40 agonist ivuxolimab. The CDR3 sequence is CASTSGSIYGYTF. As DNA, the CDR3 is TGTGCCAGCACCTCTGGATCCATCTATGGCTACACCTTC.